Included here is one TCR beta chain sequence, with context. The record originates from a study of cytomegalovirus exposure and HLA in healthy donors. CDR3 length: 14 residues. Germline V gene sequence: CDR1 SNHLY, CDR2 FYNNEI. Germline trimming cut 6 bases from V and 5 bases from J; bases unmatched to any gene: 6. Researchers ran the PCR with 60 Vbeta and 13 Jbeta primers. Some clones are missing from TCRdb's copy, which holds only in-frame ones; the method was immunoSEQ multiplex PCR. In the table there are 150,000 to 200,000 clones, around 87% of which are singletons. The gene calls are TRBV2 and TRBJ1-4; 7 bases align to TRBD1. This TCR was sampled from a woman between 18 and 30 years old in good health and CMV-seronegative. Sequenced sample: PBMCs. CDR3 DNA: TGTGCCAGCAGGGAGGGACAGCTAAATGAAAAACTGTTTTTT. Its translation: CASREGQLNEKLFF.